Sequencing of this T cell receptor (beta chain) was carried out in a study of EBV T-cell therapy then PD-1 blockade in nasopharyngeal carcinoma. This CDR3 comprises 14 residues. Germline CDR1 and CDR2: SEHNR and FQNEAQ (reference sequence). With 4 bases clipped from V and 13 bases from J, the junction kept 12 bases outside the gene matches. Clones were sequenced by immunoSEQ multiplex PCR, and TCRdb holds only the in-frame ones, with some missing. The table includes around 22,000 clones, 82% detected once. Regarding this clone: Its target is unknown.

Treatment reported: AdE1-LMPpoly-expanded autologous EBV-specific T-cell therapy followed by anti-PD-1 nivolumab. The sequence derives from a man aged 35 to 55 with nasopharyngeal carcinoma. The chain uses TRBV7-9 and TRBJ2-1; 8 bases agree with TRBD1. Sequenced here: CD8+ T cells from blood, sampled at day -245 from a patient whose treatment included autologous EBV-specific T cells and nivolumab. CDR3 in amino acids: CASSSTTGDVLQFF. CDR3 nucleotide sequence: TGTGCCAGCAGCTCTACGACAGGGGACGTCCTACAGTTCTTC.